The clone carrying this TCR beta chain was detected only once. The target antigen is unknown. The germline V gene encodes CDR1 SNHLY and CDR2 FYNNEI. The V segment lost 6 bases and the J segment 1 base; nucleotides outside the gene matches: 13. The CDR3 runs to 17 residues. Some clones are missing from TCRdb's copy, which holds only in-frame ones; the method was immunoSEQ multiplex PCR. The data hold some 120,000 clones, with approximately 83% observed a single time. The data belong to a study of T cell responses to AZD1222 COVID-19 vaccine. Study-wide points: The donor group comprised mostly white British people and more females; the analysis possibly underestimated clonal diversity.

The TCR originated in an adult in good health. The sample was peripheral blood, taken on day 0 of AZD1222 vaccination. The rearrangement joins TRBV2 to TRBJ2-7, with 9 bases that match TRBD2. The CDR3 bases are TGTGCCAGCAGAGCAGTGGCGGGAGGGCCGAATTCCTACGAGCAGTACTTC. Protein product: CASRAVAGGPNSYEQYF.